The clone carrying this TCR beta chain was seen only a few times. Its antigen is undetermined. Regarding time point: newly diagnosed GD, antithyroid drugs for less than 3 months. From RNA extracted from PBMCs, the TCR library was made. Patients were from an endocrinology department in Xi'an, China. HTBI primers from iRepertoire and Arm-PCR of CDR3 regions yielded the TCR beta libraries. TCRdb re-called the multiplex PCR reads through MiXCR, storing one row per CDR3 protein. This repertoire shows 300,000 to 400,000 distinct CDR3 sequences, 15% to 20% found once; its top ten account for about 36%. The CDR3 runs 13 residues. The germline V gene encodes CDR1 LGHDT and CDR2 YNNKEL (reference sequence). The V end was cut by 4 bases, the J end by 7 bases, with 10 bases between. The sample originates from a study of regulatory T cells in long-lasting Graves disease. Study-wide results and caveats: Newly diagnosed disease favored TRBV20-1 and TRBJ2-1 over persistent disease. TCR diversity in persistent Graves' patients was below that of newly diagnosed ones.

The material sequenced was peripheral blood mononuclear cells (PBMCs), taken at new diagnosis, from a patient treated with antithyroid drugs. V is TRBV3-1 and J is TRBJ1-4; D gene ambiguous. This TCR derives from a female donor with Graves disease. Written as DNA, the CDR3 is TGTGCCAGCAGCCTTCGGGCAGCTGAAAAACTGTTTTTT. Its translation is CASSLRAAEKLFF.